This TCR beta chain was sequenced during a study of blood T cell repertoires in COVID-19. The table came from immunoSEQ multiplex PCR; TCRdb's copy has only in-frame clones and leaves some out. Among roughly 87,000 clones, over 75% were seen once, and the ten largest hold 3%. Germline CDR1 is SGHTA and CDR2 is FQGNSA. The CDR3 length is 15 residues. The V and J ends lost 4 bases and 1 base, in that order; junction bases with no gene match: 3. The TCR originated in an elderly woman with COVID-19, enrolled during active disease. The chain uses TRBV7-2 and TRBJ2-1; TRBD2 matches at 8 bases. The specimen was peripheral blood. DNA for the CDR3: TGTGCCAGCAGCTACGGGGGGGGGTCCTACAATGAGCAGTTCTTC. This sequence encodes CASSYGGGSYNEQFF.